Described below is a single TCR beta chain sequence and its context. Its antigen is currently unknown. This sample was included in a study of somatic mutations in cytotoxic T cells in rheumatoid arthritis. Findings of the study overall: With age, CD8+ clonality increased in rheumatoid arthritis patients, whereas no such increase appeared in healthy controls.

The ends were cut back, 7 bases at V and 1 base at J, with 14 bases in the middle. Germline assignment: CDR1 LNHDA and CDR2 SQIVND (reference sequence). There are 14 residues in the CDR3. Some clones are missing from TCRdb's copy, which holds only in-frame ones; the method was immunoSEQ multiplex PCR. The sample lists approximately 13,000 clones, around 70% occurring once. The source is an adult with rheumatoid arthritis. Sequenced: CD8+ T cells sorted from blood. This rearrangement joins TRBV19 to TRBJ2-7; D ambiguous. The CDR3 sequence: CASMKGPASYEQYF. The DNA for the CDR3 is TGTGCCAGTATGAAAGGGCCGGCGTCCTACGAGCAGTACTTC.